This T cell receptor beta chain was found in a study of high-grade serous ovarian cancer treatment subgroups. Study-level results: Different patients shared almost no repertoire; same-patient tumors shared about 0.1 to 0.79.

The tumor samples were collected prior to definitive surgery or chemotherapy. The V and J ends lost 1 base and 2 bases respectively, with 7 bases between them. Germline V lookup: CDR1 SGHRS, CDR2 YFSETQ. The CDR3 is 14 amino acids. Sequenced by immunoSEQ multiplex PCR; TCRdb stores in-frame clones only, minus some. This sample has 9,500 to 15,000 clones, with 88% found just once. This clone occurred once. Its cognate antigen is unknown. Sequenced material: tumor tissue. The chain couples TRBV5-1 to TRBJ1-5; D not resolved. This clonotype originated in a human donor with high-grade serous ovarian cancer. The CDR3 protein is CASSLLGGNQPQHF. The CDR3 DNA sequence: TGCGCCAGCAGCTTGCTAGGCGGCAATCAGCCCCAGCATTTT.